These 22 T cell receptor beta chains came from one sample sequenced in a study of T cell responses to AZD1222 COVID-19 vaccine. Profiling relied on immunoSEQ multiplex PCR, and the TCRdb table lists in-frame clones only, not all of them. The sample has more than 95,000 clones; more than 70% are singletons. Source: peripheral blood, taken on day 0 of AZD1222 vaccination. The receptors come from an adult in good health.

The CDR3 sequence is CASSPSGRGAYEQYF. CDR3 in DNA: TGTGCCAGCAGCCCTAGCGGGAGGGGGGCCTACGAGCAGTACTTC. V usage is TRBV28 and J usage is TRBJ2-7, with 12 bases lining up with TRBD2. The CDR3 runs to 15 residues. V was clipped by 6 bases and J by 2 bases; unmatched bases: 5. Germline V gene data show CDR1 as MDHEN and CDR2 as SYDVKM.

The V gene is TRBV5-1, the J gene TRBJ2-1; 7 nucleotides line up with TRBD2. Germline values: CDR1 SGHRS, CDR2 YFSETQ. The CDR3 consists of 15 residues. The J segment lost 2 bases and the V segment lost 1 base, leaving 3 bases of the junction unmatched. In nucleotides, the CDR3 is TGCGCCAGCAGCTTGTCGCTAGCGGCCTACAATGAGCAGTTCTTC. It codes for CASSLSLAAYNEQFF.

The chain employs TRBV28 and TRBJ2-5, with 8 bases aligning to TRBD1. With 6 bases clipped from V and 2 bases from J, the junction kept 5 bases outside the gene matches. The germline V gene has CDR1 MDHEN and CDR2 SYDVKM. This CDR3 is 14 amino acids long. The CDR3 region is CASSSGQEQETQYF. In DNA, the CDR3 is TGTGCCAGCAGCTCGGGACAGGAACAAGAGACCCAGTACTTC.

The rearrangement links TRBV7-2 to TRBJ1-2; 10 nucleotides agree with TRBD1. This CDR3 spans 16 amino acids. Germline trimming cut 5 bases from V and 7 bases from J; bases unmatched to any gene: 13. Germline-derived CDR1 and CDR2 are SGHTA and FQGNSA. CDR3 in DNA: TGTGCCAGCAGCCAAACCCGGGACAGGGGTCTAACTGGCTACACCTTC. Translation gives CASSQTRDRGLTGYTF.

J is TRBJ2-5 and V is TRBV30; D gene ambiguous. This CDR3 spans 12 amino acids. Trimming pared 1 base from V and 4 bases from J, leaving 7 bases between. Looked up from germline, CDR1 is GTSNPN and CDR2 is SVGIG (reference sequence). This CDR3 reads CAWSAGGETQYF. CDR3 bases: TGTGCCTGGAGTGCGGGTGGAGAGACCCAGTACTTC.

This clone was observed once. The chain couples TRBV5-1 to TRBJ1-4, with D uncertain. The V end lost 5 bases, the J end lost 4 bases, and 6 bases lay between the germline ends. In germline, CDR1 is SGHRS, CDR2 YFSETQ. The CDR3 totals 12 residues. The DNA for the CDR3 is TGCGCCAGCAGGGTCGATAATGAAAAACTGTTTTTT. As protein: CASRVDNEKLFF.

The chain combines TRBV18 with TRBJ1-2; the D gene is possibly TRBD1 (5 bases). The CDR3 contains 14 residues. Trimming took off 3 bases at V and 4 bases at J, with 12 bases between the two ends. Germline V gene sequence: CDR1 KGHSH, CDR2 LQKENI. For the CDR3, the DNA is TGTGCCAGCTCACCGTCAGGGAGCTCCTATGGCTACACCTTC. Its protein product is CASSPSGSSYGYTF.

The J gene is TRBJ1-5, the V gene TRBV30; maybe TRBD1 (5 bases). The germline V and J ends were trimmed by 0 bases and 2 bases, with 11 bases remaining between them. The CDR3 spans 15 residues. CDR1 GTSNPN and CDR2 SVGIG come from the germline V gene (reference sequence). The CDR3 region is CAWSVMSGGNQPQHF. The DNA of the CDR3 is TGTGCCTGGAGTGTAATGTCGGGGGGCAATCAGCCCCAGCATTTT.

This chain connects TRBV27 to TRBJ2-1; 10 nucleotides line up with TRBD2. The CDR3 is made up of 15 amino acids. In germline, CDR1 is MNHEY, CDR2 SMNVEV (reference sequence). The V and J ends lost 3 bases and 10 bases, in that order; junction bases with no gene match: 9. The CDR3 DNA reads as TGTGCCAGCAGTTTTTACCTAGCGGGAGTTAAAGAGCAGTTCTTC. As protein: CASSFYLAGVKEQFF.

This chain connects TRBV2 to TRBJ1-2; 10 bases agree with TRBD1. This CDR3 has 14 residues. Germline lookup yields CDR1 SNHLY and CDR2 FYNNEI. J lost 7 bases, V lost 5 bases, and 7 bases had no gene match. The CDR3 here is CASSPDRGPGGYTF. DNA of the CDR3: TGTGCCAGCAGTCCAGACAGGGGGCCCGGTGGCTACACCTTC.

The chain has TRBV5-1 and TRBJ2-2; D is tentatively TRBD1 or TRBD2 (5 bases each). Germline CDR1 reads SGHRS; CDR2 reads YFSETQ. Trimming left V 0 bases short and J 0 bases short, with 9 bases between. The CDR3 sequence is 16 residues long. The CDR3 DNA sequence: TGCGCCAGCAGCTTGGGAGGGGTCGCGAACACCGGGGAGCTGTTTTTT. Protein product: CASSLGGVANTGELFF.

The chain links TRBV7-2 to TRBJ1-4; D gene ambiguous. Trimming cost V 0 bases and J 8 bases, with 13 bases left between them. The length of the CDR3 is 15 residues. From germline, CDR1 is SGHTA and CDR2 FQGNSA. The CDR3 region is CASSLAGGFGEKLFF. Written as DNA, the CDR3 is TGTGCCAGCAGCTTAGCGGGAGGGTTTGGCGAAAAACTGTTTTTT.

The CDR3 reads CASSYYGGEETQYF. The DNA for the CDR3 is TGTGCCAGCAGTTACTATGGGGGCGAAGAGACCCAGTACTTC. The chain carries TRBV6-2 or TRBV6-3 and TRBJ2-5; weak D call: TRBD1 (6 bases). This CDR3 has 14 residues. Germline assignment: CDR1 MNHEY and CDR2 SVGEGT. V lost 1 base and J 3 bases, leaving 9 bases between the germline ends.

This clone was observed once. The chain carries TRBV18 and TRBJ1-1; D is possibly TRBD1 (6 bases). Germline V gene lookup returns CDR1 KGHSH and CDR2 LQKENI. CDR3 length equals 13 residues. V lost 5 bases and J lost 6, with 13 bases in between. The CDR3 DNA sequence: TGTGCCAGCTCATCCACAGGGCTGGCTGAAGCTTTCTTT. This encodes CASSSTGLAEAFF.

This clone has only one observation. The chain recombines TRBV28 with TRBJ1-1; D gene uncertain. Germline CDR1 MDHEN, CDR2 SYDVKM. This CDR3 has 12 residues. Trimming pared 6 bases from V and 3 bases from J, leaving 8 bases between. The CDR3 here is CASSPVDTEAFF. CDR3 in DNA: TGTGCCAGCAGCCCAGTAGACACTGAAGCTTTCTTT.

The rearrangement joins TRBV7-9 to TRBJ1-2; TRBD1 might be the D (6 bases). V was clipped by 5 bases and J by 3 bases, with 10 bases between them. Germline V CDR1 and CDR2: SEHNR, FQNEAQ (reference sequence). The CDR3 covers 13 residues. The chain's CDR3 is CASSPPGDYGYTF. The CDR3 DNA reads TGTGCCAGCAGCCCCCCAGGGGACTATGGCTACACCTTC.

CDR3 bases: TGTGCCAGCGCGGACAAATTCGGTAATGGCTACACCTTC. It yields the protein CASADKFGNGYTF. This sequence joins TRBV6-5 and TRBJ1-2; D is possibly TRBD1 (5 bases). There are 13 residues in the CDR3. Germline values: CDR1 MNHEY, CDR2 SVGAGI. V lost 8 bases and J 6 bases, leaving 16 bases between the germline ends.

The rearrangement links TRBV7-3 to TRBJ1-6; D gene uncertain. The germline V gene has CDR1 SGHTA and CDR2 FQGTGA. V lost 6 bases to trimming and J lost 8 bases, with 17 bases between them. The CDR3 is 15 amino acids. CDR3 amino acids: CASSVDGLTDSPLHF. CDR3 DNA sequence: TGTGCCAGCAGTGTGGACGGACTTACAGATTCACCCCTCCACTTT.

This chain links TRBV5-1 with TRBJ2-1; 7 nucleotides line up with TRBD2. Looked up from germline, CDR1 is SGHRS and CDR2 is YFSETQ. The V segment lost 3 bases and the J segment 7 bases; nucleotides outside the gene matches: 13. This CDR3 comprises 16 residues. CDR3 nucleotides: TGCGCCAGCAGCTCCCTAGCGCGGGAGATTTCTAATGAGCAGTTCTTC. Translation: CASSSLAREISNEQFF.

The chain couples TRBV28 to TRBJ2-5; D unclear. V lost 6 bases, J lost 5 bases, and 7 bases lay in between. The germline V gene encodes CDR1 MDHEN and CDR2 SYDVKM. The CDR3 totals 11 residues. CDR3 loop: CASSLLETQYF. The CDR3 bases are TGTGCCAGCAGCCTACTGGAGACCCAGTACTTC.

This rearrangement joins TRBV28 to TRBJ2-7; D gene unclear. CDR1 MDHEN and CDR2 SYDVKM come from the germline V gene. Trimming shortened V by 8 bases and J by 7 bases, and 12 bases separated the two germline ends. The length of the CDR3 is 11 residues. For the CDR3, the DNA is TGTGCCAGCGGCAGCCTCTGGGAGCAGTACTTC. It encodes CASGSLWEQYF.

This CDR3 is CAISGRIGELFF. In nucleotides, the CDR3 is TGTGCCATTTCCGGGAGGATCGGGGAGCTGTTTTTT. This chain uses TRBV10-3 with TRBJ2-2; TRBD2 agrees at 7 bases. Germline assignment: CDR1 ENHRY and CDR2 SYGVKD. This CDR3 spans 12 amino acids. The V segment lost 9 bases and the J segment 7 bases; nucleotides outside the gene matches: 5.